This T cell receptor beta chain was found in a study of T-cell reconstitution after alpha-beta-depleted transplantation in children. Unique molecular identifiers were built into the TCRbeta library. TCRdb re-derived calls from the PCR reads in MiXCR, one entry per CDR3 protein. The table includes around 78,000 distinct CDR3 sequences, less than 15% detected once. Trimming at V came to 0 bases and at J to 0 bases, leaving 15 bases not matched to a gene. Germline CDR1 reads SGHRS; CDR2 reads YFSETQ. This CDR3 spans 20 amino acids. The chain is built from TRBV5-1 and TRBJ1-3, with 7 bases aligning to TRBD1. The specimen comprised PBMCs, mostly from graft donor cells, sampled 180 days after TCRalphabeta/CD19-depleted stem cell transplant. The clonotype originates from a male patient aged 2-10 years who had a stem cell transplant for acute lymphoblastic leukemia, so the T cells may come from the graft donor. In DNA form, the CDR3 reads TGCGCCAGCAGCTTGGCCATACCCGGGACAGAACCTTACTCTGGAAACACCATATATTTT. Residues: CASSLAIPGTEPYSGNTIYF.